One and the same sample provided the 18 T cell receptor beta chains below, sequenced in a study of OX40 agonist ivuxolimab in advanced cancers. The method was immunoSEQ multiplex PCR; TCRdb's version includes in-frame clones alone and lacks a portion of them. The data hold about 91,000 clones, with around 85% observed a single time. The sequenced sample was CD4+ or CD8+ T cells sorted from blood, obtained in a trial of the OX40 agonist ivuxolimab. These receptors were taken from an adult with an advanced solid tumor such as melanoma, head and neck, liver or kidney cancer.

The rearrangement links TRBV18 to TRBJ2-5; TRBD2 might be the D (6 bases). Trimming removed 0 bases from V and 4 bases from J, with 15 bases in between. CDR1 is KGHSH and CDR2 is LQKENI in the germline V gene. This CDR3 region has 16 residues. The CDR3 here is CASSPPMTRGGETQYF. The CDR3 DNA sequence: TGTGCCAGCTCACCACCGATGACTAGGGGAGGAGAGACCCAGTACTTC.

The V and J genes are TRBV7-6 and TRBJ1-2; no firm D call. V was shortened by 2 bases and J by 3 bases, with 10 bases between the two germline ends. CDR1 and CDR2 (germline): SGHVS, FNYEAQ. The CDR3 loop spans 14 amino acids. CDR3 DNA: TGTGCCAGCAGCTTATCGGGTAGGGACTATGGCTACACCTTC. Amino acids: CASSLSGRDYGYTF.

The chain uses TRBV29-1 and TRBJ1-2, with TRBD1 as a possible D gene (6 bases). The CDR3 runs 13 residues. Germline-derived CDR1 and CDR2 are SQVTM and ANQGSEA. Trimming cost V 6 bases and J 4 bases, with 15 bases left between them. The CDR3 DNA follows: TGCAGCGTCGACAGTTCAGGGGCCTATGGCTACACCTTC. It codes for CSVDSSGAYGYTF.

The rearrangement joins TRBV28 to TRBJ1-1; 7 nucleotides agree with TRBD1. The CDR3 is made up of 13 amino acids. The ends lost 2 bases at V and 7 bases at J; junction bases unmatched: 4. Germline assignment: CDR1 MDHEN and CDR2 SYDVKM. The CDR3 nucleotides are TGTGCCAGCAGTTTAGCGGCAGGGGGTGAAGCTTTCTTT. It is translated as CASSLAAGGEAFF.

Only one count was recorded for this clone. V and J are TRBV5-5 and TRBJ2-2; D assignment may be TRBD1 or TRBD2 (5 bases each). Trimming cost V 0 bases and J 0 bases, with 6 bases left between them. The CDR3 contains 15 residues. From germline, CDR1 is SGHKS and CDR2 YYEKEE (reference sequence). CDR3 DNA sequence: TGTGCCAGCAGCTTGGCGGGACCGAACACCGGGGAGCTGTTTTTT. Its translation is CASSLAGPNTGELFF. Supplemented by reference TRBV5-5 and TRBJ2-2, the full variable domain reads DAGVTQSPTHLIKTRGQQVTLRCSPISGHKSVSWYQQVLGQGPQFIFQYYEKEERGRGNFPDRFSARQFPNYSSELNVNALLLGDSALYLCASSLAGPNTGELFFGEGSRLTVL.

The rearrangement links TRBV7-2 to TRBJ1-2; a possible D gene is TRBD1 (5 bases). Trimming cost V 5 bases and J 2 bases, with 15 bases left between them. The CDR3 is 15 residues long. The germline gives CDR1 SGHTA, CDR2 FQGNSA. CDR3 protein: CASSPQGTSNYGYTF. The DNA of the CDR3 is TGTGCCAGCAGCCCCCAAGGGACTTCCAACTATGGCTACACCTTC.

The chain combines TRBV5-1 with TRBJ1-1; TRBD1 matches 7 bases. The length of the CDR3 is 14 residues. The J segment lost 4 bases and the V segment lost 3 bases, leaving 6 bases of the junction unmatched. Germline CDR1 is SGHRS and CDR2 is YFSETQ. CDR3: CASSSQTGSTEAFF. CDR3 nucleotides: TGCGCCAGCAGCTCCCAGACAGGGAGCACTGAAGCTTTCTTT.

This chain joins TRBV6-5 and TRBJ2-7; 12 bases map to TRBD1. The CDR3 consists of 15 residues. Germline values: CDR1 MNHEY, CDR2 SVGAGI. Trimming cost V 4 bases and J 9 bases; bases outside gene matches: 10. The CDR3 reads CASSSSGQGALRQYF. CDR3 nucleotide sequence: TGTGCCAGCAGTTCCTCGGGACAGGGGGCTCTACGGCAGTACTTC.

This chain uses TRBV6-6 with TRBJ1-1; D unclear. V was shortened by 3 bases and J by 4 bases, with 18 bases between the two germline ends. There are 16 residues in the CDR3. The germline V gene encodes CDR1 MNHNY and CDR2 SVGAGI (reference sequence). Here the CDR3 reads CASSYGDRRWGTEAFF. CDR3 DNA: TGTGCCAGCAGTTATGGCGACCGTCGGTGGGGCACTGAAGCTTTCTTT.

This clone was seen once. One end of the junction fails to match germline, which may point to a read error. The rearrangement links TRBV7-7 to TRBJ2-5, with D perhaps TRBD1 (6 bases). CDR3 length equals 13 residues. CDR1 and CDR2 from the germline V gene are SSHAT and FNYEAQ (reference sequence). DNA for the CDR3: TGTGCTAGCAGCCGACAGGAAGAGGGGACCCAGTACTTC. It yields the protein CASSRQEEGTQYF.

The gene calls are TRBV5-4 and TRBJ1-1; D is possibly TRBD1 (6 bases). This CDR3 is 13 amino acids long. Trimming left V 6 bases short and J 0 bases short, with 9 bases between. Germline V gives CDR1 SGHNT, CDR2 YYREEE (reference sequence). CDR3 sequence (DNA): TGTGCCAGCACCGGACAGATGAACACTGAAGCTTTCTTT. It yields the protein CASTGQMNTEAFF.

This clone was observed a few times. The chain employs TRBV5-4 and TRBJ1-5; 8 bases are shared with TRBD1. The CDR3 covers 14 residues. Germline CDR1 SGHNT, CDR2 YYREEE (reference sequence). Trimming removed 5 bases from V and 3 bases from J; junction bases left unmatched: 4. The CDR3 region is CASSSGQDNQPQHF. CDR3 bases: TGTGCCAGCAGTTCGGGACAGGACAATCAGCCCCAGCATTTT.

The CDR3 protein is CASSLSVFYGYTF. Here the CDR3 DNA reads TGTGCCAGCAGCTTGTCAGTATTCTATGGCTACACCTTC. The rearrangement links TRBV7-3 to TRBJ1-2; D remains unclear. Germline V gene data show CDR1 as SGHTA and CDR2 as FQGTGA. CDR3 size: 13 residues. Trimming stripped 3 bases from V and 4 bases from J, with 9 bases between.

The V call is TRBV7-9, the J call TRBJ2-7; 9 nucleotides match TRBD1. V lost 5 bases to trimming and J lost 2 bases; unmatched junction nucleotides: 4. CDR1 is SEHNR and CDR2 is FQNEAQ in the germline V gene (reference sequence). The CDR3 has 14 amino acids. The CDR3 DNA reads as TGTGCCAGCAGCCCAGGGACAGGGACCTACGAGCAGTACTTC. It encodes CASSPGTGTYEQYF.

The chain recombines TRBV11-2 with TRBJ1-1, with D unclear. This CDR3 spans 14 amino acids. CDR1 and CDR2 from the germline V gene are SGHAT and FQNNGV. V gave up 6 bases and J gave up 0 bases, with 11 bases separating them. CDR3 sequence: CASSPWRLNTEAFF. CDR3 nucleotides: TGTGCCAGCAGTCCTTGGCGTTTGAACACTGAAGCTTTCTTT. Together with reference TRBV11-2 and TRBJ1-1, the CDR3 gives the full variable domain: EAGVAQSPRYKIIEKRQSVAFWCNPISGHATLYWYQQILGQGPKLLIQFQNNGVVDDSQLPKDRFSAERLKGVDSTLKIQPAKLEDSAVYLCASSPWRLNTEAFFGQGTRLTVV.

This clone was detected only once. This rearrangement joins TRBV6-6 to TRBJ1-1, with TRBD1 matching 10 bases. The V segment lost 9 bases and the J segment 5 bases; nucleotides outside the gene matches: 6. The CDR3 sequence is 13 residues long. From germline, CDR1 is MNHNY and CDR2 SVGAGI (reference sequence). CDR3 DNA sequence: TGTGCCAGTTCCGACAGGGGGCAAACTGAAGCTTTCTTT. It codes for CASSDRGQTEAFF.

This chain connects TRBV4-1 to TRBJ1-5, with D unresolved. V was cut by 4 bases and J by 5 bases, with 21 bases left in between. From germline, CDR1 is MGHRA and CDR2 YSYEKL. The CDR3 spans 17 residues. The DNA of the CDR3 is TGCGCCAGCAGCCGTTTGATGATGGTTCTGGAGGATCAGCCCCAGCATTTT. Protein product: CASSRLMMVLEDQPQHF.

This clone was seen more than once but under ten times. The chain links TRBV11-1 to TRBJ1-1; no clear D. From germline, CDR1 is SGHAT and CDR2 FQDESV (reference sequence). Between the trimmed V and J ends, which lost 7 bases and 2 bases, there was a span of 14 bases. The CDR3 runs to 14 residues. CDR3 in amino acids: CASKTPGYNTEAFF. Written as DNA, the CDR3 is TGTGCCAGCAAAACGCCCGGGTACAACACTGAAGCTTTCTTT.